These 24 T cell receptor beta chains came from one sample sequenced in a study of OX40 agonist ivuxolimab in advanced cancers. Only in-frame clones appear in the TCRdb table, and some are missing; sequencing was by immunoSEQ multiplex PCR. The sample lists about 77,000 clones, more than 70% occurring once. Sequences were derived from CD4+ or CD8+ T cells sorted from blood, sampled in a trial of the OX40 agonist ivuxolimab. All receptors derive from an adult with an advanced solid tumor such as melanoma, head and neck, liver or kidney cancer.

This clone has only one observation. The V gene is TRBV19, the J gene TRBJ2-6; perhaps TRBD1 as D (5 bases). CDR1 and CDR2 from the germline V gene are LNHDA and SQIVND (reference sequence). Trimming stripped 8 bases from V and 0 bases from J, with 17 bases between. This CDR3 has 17 residues. The CDR3: CASGNQGRFSGANVLTF. Written as DNA, the CDR3 is TGTGCCAGTGGTAACCAGGGCCGATTCTCTGGGGCCAACGTCCTGACTTTC.

The chain employs TRBV7-2 and TRBJ2-1; the match to TRBD2 covers 11 bases. This CDR3 has 15 residues. Germline values: CDR1 SGHTA, CDR2 FQGNSA. J was trimmed by 4 bases and V by 6 bases; bases with no gene match: 5. The CDR3 here is CASRQTSGDYNEQFF. The DNA of the CDR3 is TGTGCCAGCAGGCAGACTAGCGGGGATTACAATGAGCAGTTCTTC.

The chain combines TRBV6-5 with TRBJ1-3; no firm D call. CDR1 is MNHEY, CDR2 SVGAGI, per germline. The length of the CDR3 is 11 residues. V was cut by 7 bases and J by 8 bases, with 9 bases left in between. The CDR3 is CASIYGDTIYF. CDR3 nucleotides: TGTGCCAGCATCTATGGGGACACCATATATTTT.

The chain recombines TRBV5-1 with TRBJ1-1, with D perhaps TRBD1 (5 bases). CDR1 and CDR2 (germline): SGHRS, YFSETQ. The CDR3 covers 14 residues. V was pared by 3 bases and J by 4 bases, with 13 bases between. The CDR3 DNA reads TGCGCCAGCAGCTCCCAGGGTTGGGGCACTGAAGCTTTCTTT. Protein product: CASSSQGWGTEAFF.

The chain links TRBV9 to TRBJ2-1; D uncertain. Looked up from germline, CDR1 is SGDLS and CDR2 is YYNGEE. The CDR3 contains 14 residues. V lost 4 bases to trimming and J lost 8 bases, with 16 bases between them. In DNA, the CDR3 is TGTGCCAGCAGCCCTCTCACGACGGTCCATGAGCAGTTCTTC. Translation gives CASSPLTTVHEQFF.

The CDR3 loop reads CATSTGLNQPQHF. The CDR3 DNA reads TGTGCCACCTCGACAGGGCTAAATCAGCCCCAGCATTTT. The rearrangement joins TRBV7-2 to TRBJ1-5; 7 bases match TRBD1. The CDR3 is 13 residues long. Looked up from germline, CDR1 is SGHTA and CDR2 is FQGNSA. Trimming removed 10 bases from V and 4 bases from J; junction bases left unmatched: 7.

This clone turned up a few times. The rearrangement uses TRBV28 and TRBJ1-2; D is unclear. In germline, CDR1 is MDHEN, CDR2 SYDVKM. This CDR3 is 12 amino acids long. Trimming took 6 bases from V and 7 from J, leaving 12 bases between them. The CDR3 protein is CASRDTAGGYTF. CDR3 nucleotide sequence: TGTGCCAGCAGGGATACAGCAGGTGGCTACACCTTC.

The chain employs TRBV18 and TRBJ2-7; D is unresolved. This CDR3 has 14 amino acids. Germline-derived CDR1 and CDR2 are KGHSH and LQKENI. Deletions cut 4 bases from V and 3 bases from J, with 13 bases between. The CDR3 DNA sequence: TGTGCCAGCTCACGTGGGTCCAAATACTACGAGCAGTACTTC. It translates to CASSRGSKYYEQYF.

This rearrangement joins TRBV5-1 to TRBJ2-3; 9 bases match TRBD1. Germline CDR1 SGHRS, CDR2 YFSETQ. Trimming cost V 1 base and J 6 bases; bases outside gene matches: 6. The CDR3 totals 15 residues. The CDR3 reads CASSLLTGGADTQYF. CDR3 in DNA: TGCGCCAGCAGCTTGTTGACAGGGGGAGCGGATACGCAGTATTTT.

The chain carries TRBV7-2 and TRBJ1-2; D call uncertain. The V gene's germline CDR1 is SGHTA and CDR2 FQGNSA. Trimming left V 7 bases short and J 2 bases short, with 14 bases between. CDR3 length: 14 residues. The CDR3 loop reads CASTNPDGNYGYTF. CDR3 nucleotide sequence: TGTGCCAGCACCAACCCGGACGGGAACTATGGCTACACCTTC.

The chain recombines TRBV6-1 with TRBJ1-5; D may be TRBD1 (6 bases). Trimming pared 6 bases from V and 6 bases from J, leaving 18 bases between. The CDR3 extends over 15 amino acids. CDR1 MNHNS and CDR2 SASEGT come from the germline V gene. The CDR3 sequence: CASRYQGMKGQPQHF. CDR3 in DNA: TGTGCCAGCAGGTATCAGGGGATGAAGGGTCAGCCCCAGCATTTT.

This clone is a singleton in its sample. The chain links TRBV2 to TRBJ1-5, with 7 bases lining up with TRBD1. The CDR3 totals 14 residues. Germline assignment: CDR1 SNHLY and CDR2 FYNNEI. With 6 bases clipped from V and 4 bases from J, the junction kept 6 bases outside the gene matches. The CDR3 nucleotides read TGTGCCAGCAGCCCTCAGGGGGGGAATCAGCCCCAGCATTTT. Translated, it gives CASSPQGGNQPQHF.

The V call is TRBV2, the J call TRBJ2-7, with 8 bases lining up with TRBD1. With V trimmed by 3 bases and J by 1 base, 2 bases remained unmatched. Germline V gene data show CDR1 as SNHLY and CDR2 as FYNNEI. There are 14 residues in the CDR3. CDR3: CASSDWTGSYEQYF. Here the CDR3 DNA reads TGTGCCAGCAGTGACTGGACAGGGTCCTACGAGCAGTACTTC.

The CDR3 DNA reads TGTGCCAGCAGCGTAGGGAGGGCTTCCTACGAGCAGTACTTC. It specifies CASSVGRASYEQYF. This chain uses TRBV9 with TRBJ2-7, with TRBD2 as a possible D gene (6 bases). Trimming took off 0 bases at V and 1 base at J, with 8 bases between the two ends. This CDR3 is 14 amino acids long. CDR1 is SGDLS and CDR2 is YYNGEE in the germline V gene.

The V call is TRBV7-2, the J call TRBJ2-5; D gene ambiguous. V dropped 5 bases and J dropped 9 bases, with 22 bases sitting between them. CDR3 length: 15 residues. The germline CDR1 and CDR2 sequences are SGHTA and FQGNSA. CDR3 residues: CASSRQTAPRKAQYF. Written as DNA, the CDR3 is TGTGCCAGCAGCCGCCAAACAGCTCCTCGGAAGGCCCAGTACTTC. Complete variable domain (other parts from reference TRBV7-2 and TRBJ2-5): GAGVSQSPSNKVTEKGKDVELRCDPISGHTALYWYRQSLGQGLEFLIYFQGNSAPDKSGLPSDRFSAERTGGSVSTLTIQRTQQEDSAVYLCASSRQTAPRKAQYFGPGTRLLVL.

The chain uses TRBV11-2 and TRBJ1-1; weak D call: TRBD1 (5 bases). V dropped 1 base and J dropped 3 bases, with 9 bases sitting between them. The CDR3 is made up of 14 amino acids. Germline V gene lookup returns CDR1 SGHAT and CDR2 FQNNGV. CDR3 nucleotides: TGTGCCAGCAGCTTAGCAGGGTCGTACACTGAAGCTTTCTTT. It translates to CASSLAGSYTEAFF. Full variable domain (rest looked up from reference TRBV11-2 and TRBJ1-1): EAGVAQSPRYKIIEKRQSVAFWCNPISGHATLYWYQQILGQGPKLLIQFQNNGVVDDSQLPKDRFSAERLKGVDSTLKIQPAKLEDSAVYLCASSLAGSYTEAFFGQGTRLTVV.

The chain is built from TRBV19 and TRBJ2-6; D is unclear. The CDR3 spans 18 residues. Germline lookup yields CDR1 LNHDA and CDR2 SQIVND (reference sequence). Trimming pared 5 bases from V and 0 bases from J, leaving 17 bases between. The chain's CDR3 is CASSVLRTEISGANVLTF. The CDR3 DNA reads as TGTGCCAGTAGTGTCTTGCGTACCGAGATCTCTGGGGCCAACGTCCTGACTTTC. Based on the CDR3 plus reference TRBV19 and TRBJ2-6, the full variable domain is DGGITQSPKYLFRKEGQNVTLSCEQNLNHDAMYWYRQDPGQGLRLIYYSQIVNDFQKGDIAEGYSVSREKKESFPLTVTSAQKNPTAFYLCASSVLRTEISGANVLTFGAGSRLTVL.

The chain has TRBV10-3 and TRBJ1-3; 9 bases align to TRBD1. The trim removed 8 bases at V and 3 bases at J, leaving 11 bases unmatched. CDR3 length equals 16 residues. The germline gives CDR1 ENHRY, CDR2 SYGVKD. The DNA of the CDR3 is TGTGCCATCTCGTATCCGACAGGGGGTTTTGGAAACACCATATATTTT. Protein: CAISYPTGGFGNTIYF.

The chain couples TRBV6-5 to TRBJ2-7, with 14 bases fitting TRBD2. The trim removed 6 bases at V and 7 bases at J, leaving 2 bases unmatched. This CDR3 is built from 13 residues. Germline V gene lookup returns CDR1 MNHEY and CDR2 SVGAGI. This CDR3 reads CASRTSGGEEQYF. CDR3 DNA: TGTGCCAGCAGGACTAGCGGGGGGGAGGAGCAGTACTTC.

The rearrangement links TRBV19 to TRBJ1-3; a possible D gene is TRBD1 (5 bases). With 9 bases removed from V and 2 bases from J, the gap between germline ends came to 17 bases. Looked up from germline, CDR1 is LNHDA and CDR2 is SQIVND (reference sequence). The CDR3 runs to 15 residues. The CDR3 protein is CASSGTDLTGNTIYF. Written as DNA, the CDR3 is TGTGCCAGCAGTGGGACGGACCTAACTGGAAACACCATATATTTT.

The gene calls are TRBV10-1 and TRBJ2-1; D might be TRBD2 (5 bases). Per the germline V gene, CDR1 is WNHNN and CDR2 is SYGVQD (reference sequence). The CDR3 has 13 amino acids. The V gene lost 6 bases and the J gene lost 5 bases, with 11 bases spanning the gap. In nucleotides, the CDR3 is TGCGCCAGCAGCGGCCTGAGGGACAATGAGCAGTTCTTC. This sequence encodes CASSGLRDNEQFF.

The J gene is TRBJ2-3, the V gene TRBV28; D remains unclear. V was shortened by 6 bases and J by 0 bases, with 16 bases between the two germline ends. The CDR3 extends over 16 amino acids. Germline CDR1 is MDHEN and CDR2 is SYDVKM. This CDR3 is CASRSAARTSTDTQYF. The CDR3 nucleotides are TGTGCCAGCAGGTCTGCCGCCCGAACTAGCACAGATACGCAGTATTTT.

The V and J genes are TRBV4-3 and TRBJ1-2; possible D gene TRBD1, 6 bases. The V gene's germline CDR1 is LGHNA and CDR2 YSLEER. This CDR3 region has 15 residues. V lost 3 bases, J lost 4 bases, and 15 bases lay in between. The CDR3 protein is CASSQGAGGPYGYTF. The CDR3 nucleotides are TGCGCCAGCAGCCAGGGGGCGGGGGGGCCCTATGGCTACACCTTC.

The rearrangement uses TRBV4-1 and TRBJ1-5, with D unclear. In germline, CDR1 is MGHRA, CDR2 YSYEKL. Trimming shortened V by 3 bases and J by 12 bases, and 18 bases separated the two germline ends. The CDR3 contains 14 residues. In nucleotides, the CDR3 is TGCGCCAGCAGCCATCCCGGGATCTCATTACTCCAGCATTTT. Protein product: CASSHPGISLLQHF.